Listed below are T cell receptor beta chains from one sample, sequenced in a study of blood T cell repertoires in COVID-19. Measured with immunoSEQ multiplex PCR; TCRdb has only the in-frame clones, and not every one. The sample carries just over 300,000 clones, 80% to 90% recorded once. The sequenced sample consisted of PBMCs or T cells enriched from blood (not recorded which). The receptors derive from a man aged 25 to 40 who had recovered from COVID-19. The CDR3 runs from the conserved cysteine through the conserved F or W. Fields, in order: clone size, V gene, D gene, J gene, CDR3 protein, CDR3 DNA. The D gene is left open where the match is weak. The listing skips clone size in some rows; elsewhere it reads once, few, many or a size class.

abundance: once; v_gene: TRBV5-6; d_gene: NA; j_gene: TRBJ1-5; CDR3aa: CASSRTDVNQPQHF; CDR3nt: TGTGCCAGCAGCCGGACAGATGTCAATCAGCCCCAGCATTTT
abundance: NA; v_gene: TRBV21-1; d_gene: NA; j_gene: TRBJ2-2; CDR3aa: CASSKVGGPNTGELFF; CDR3nt: TGTGCCAGCAGCAAAGTAGGAGGGCCCAACACCGGGGAGCTGTTTTTT
abundance: NA; v_gene: TRBV11-2; d_gene: TRBD2; j_gene: TRBJ2-7; CDR3aa: CASSLWRGTSAGTTYF; CDR3nt: TGTGCCAGCAGCTTATGGAGGGGGACTAGCGCAGGTACGACGTACTTC
abundance: NA; v_gene: TRBV4-1; d_gene: TRBD1; j_gene: TRBJ1-1; CDR3aa: CASSLGTGGYLNTEAFF; CDR3nt: TGCGCCAGCAGCCTCGGGACAGGGGGCTACCTGAACACTGAAGCTTTCTTT
abundance: NA; v_gene: TRBV11-2; d_gene: NA; j_gene: TRBJ1-2; CDR3aa: CASSPTRGPGGFGYTF; CDR3nt: TGTGCCAGCAGCCCCACGCGGGGACCCGGCGGCTTTGGCTACACCTTC
abundance: few; v_gene: TRBV5-6; d_gene: TRBD1; j_gene: TRBJ1-2; CDR3aa: CASSGQGSNYGYTF; CDR3nt: TGTGCCAGCAGCGGACAGGGAAGTAACTATGGCTACACCTTC
abundance: NA; v_gene: TRBV6-4; d_gene: NA; j_gene: TRBJ1-5; CDR3aa: CASSDQTGSNQPQHF; CDR3nt: TGTGCCAGCAGTGACCAGACAGGAAGCAATCAGCCCCAGCATTTT
abundance: NA; v_gene: TRBV10-1; d_gene: TRBD1; j_gene: TRBJ2-6; CDR3aa: CASIPEGRDRVSGANVLTF; CDR3nt: TGCGCCAGCATCCCCGAGGGCCGGGACAGGGTATCTGGGGCCAACGTCCTGACTTTC
abundance: few; v_gene: TRBV9; d_gene: NA; j_gene: TRBJ1-6; CDR3aa: CASSALGGRDSPLHF; CDR3nt: TGTGCCAGCAGCGCGCTCGGGGGGAGAGATTCACCCCTCCACTTT
abundance: NA; v_gene: TRBV7-9; d_gene: TRBD1; j_gene: TRBJ1-1; CDR3aa: CASSRDRDMNTEAFF; CDR3nt: TGTGCCAGCAGCCGGGACAGGGATATGAACACTGAAGCTTTCTTT
abundance: once; v_gene: TRBV19; d_gene: NA; j_gene: TRBJ2-2; CDR3aa: CASSTSGVTGELFF; CDR3nt: TGTGCCAGTAGTACGTCGGGTGTCACCGGGGAGCTGTTTTTT
abundance: NA; v_gene: TRBV7-2; d_gene: TRBD1; j_gene: TRBJ2-3; CDR3aa: CASSLRTGQDTQYF; CDR3nt: TGTGCCAGCAGCTTGAGGACAGGCCAAGATACGCAGTATTTT
abundance: NA; v_gene: TRBV18; d_gene: TRBD1; j_gene: TRBJ1-1; CDR3aa: CASSPFTGGETEAFF; CDR3nt: TGTGCCAGCTCACCTTTTACAGGGGGAGAGACTGAAGCTTTCTTT
abundance: NA; v_gene: TRBV7-3; d_gene: TRBD1; j_gene: TRBJ2-1; CDR3aa: CASSPTGTGYDDEQFF; CDR3nt: TGTGCCAGCAGCCCGACCGGGACAGGTTATGATGATGAGCAGTTCTTC
abundance: NA; v_gene: TRBV27; d_gene: TRBD1; j_gene: TRBJ1-1; CDR3aa: CASRRTGAQNTEAFF; CDR3nt: TGTGCCAGCAGGCGGACAGGGGCCCAGAACACTGAAGCTTTCTTT
abundance: NA; v_gene: TRBV6-4; d_gene: TRBD1; j_gene: TRBJ1-1; CDR3aa: CASSDLAGGSPPMNTEAFF; CDR3nt: TGTGCCAGCAGTGACTTAGCAGGGGGCTCGCCCCCTATGAACACTGAAGCTTTCTTT
abundance: NA; v_gene: TRBV29-1; d_gene: NA; j_gene: TRBJ1-1; CDR3aa: CSVGRRMNTEAFF; CDR3nt: TGCAGCGTTGGTCGCAGAATGAACACTGAAGCTTTCTTT
abundance: NA; v_gene: TRBV18; d_gene: TRBD2; j_gene: TRBJ2-7; CDR3aa: CASSSGGRLEQYF; CDR3nt: TGTGCCAGCTCGAGCGGGGGGCGTCTGGAGCAGTACTTC
abundance: once; v_gene: TRBV9; d_gene: TRBD1; j_gene: TRBJ1-2; CDR3aa: CASSVVNTGGWGYTF; CDR3nt: TGTGCCAGCAGCGTAGTCAATACAGGGGGCTGGGGCTACACCTTC
abundance: NA; v_gene: TRBV4-3; d_gene: TRBD2; j_gene: TRBJ2-1; CDR3aa: CASRLAGGHNEQFF; CDR3nt: TGCGCCAGCAGGCTAGCGGGGGGCCACAATGAGCAGTTCTTC
abundance: NA; v_gene: TRBV5-1; d_gene: NA; j_gene: TRBJ2-3; CDR3aa: CASSLAGVRTDTQYF; CDR3nt: TGCGCCAGCAGCTTGGCAGGGGTCCGCACAGATACGCAGTATTTT
abundance: NA; v_gene: TRBV10-3; d_gene: TRBD1; j_gene: TRBJ2-7; CDR3aa: CAISEGDRGAYEQYF; CDR3nt: TGTGCCATCAGTGAGGGGGACAGGGGGGCCTACGAGCAGTACTTC
abundance: NA; v_gene: TRBV9; d_gene: NA; j_gene: TRBJ1-2; CDR3aa: CASSVASEAGGYTF; CDR3nt: TGTGCCAGCAGCGTAGCTTCGGAAGCGGGTGGCTACACCTTC
abundance: NA; v_gene: TRBV9; d_gene: TRBD1; j_gene: TRBJ1-6; CDR3aa: CASSDSTGGNSPLHF; CDR3nt: TGTGCCAGCAGCGATTCGACAGGGGGCAATTCACCCCTCCACTTT
abundance: once; v_gene: TRBV3-1/TRBV3-2; d_gene: TRBD2; j_gene: TRBJ2-5; CDR3aa: CASSQGTKRETQYF; CDR3nt: TGTGCCAGCAGCCAGGGGACTAAGCGAGAGACCCAGTACTTC
abundance: NA; v_gene: TRBV9; d_gene: NA; j_gene: TRBJ2-7; CDR3aa: CASSVGDRPSYEQYF; CDR3nt: TGTGCCAGCAGCGTAGGTGACAGACCGTCCTACGAGCAGTACTTC
abundance: once; v_gene: TRBV6-6; d_gene: TRBD1; j_gene: TRBJ2-7; CDR3aa: CASSARQGNYEQYF; CDR3nt: TGTGCCAGCTCAGCCCGACAGGGAAACTACGAGCAGTACTTC
abundance: NA; v_gene: TRBV10-2; d_gene: NA; j_gene: TRBJ2-7; CDR3aa: CASSESNSFHEQYF; CDR3nt: TGCGCCAGCAGTGAGTCGAACAGCTTTCACGAGCAGTACTTC
abundance: NA; v_gene: TRBV2; d_gene: TRBD1; j_gene: TRBJ2-7; CDR3aa: CASNSGTGKYEQYF; CDR3nt: TGTGCCAGCAATTCCGGGACAGGGAAATACGAGCAGTACTTC
abundance: NA; v_gene: TRBV7-9; d_gene: NA; j_gene: TRBJ1-4; CDR3aa: CALSTPVGGGVALFF; CDR3nt: TGTGCCCTCTCGACGCCCGTGGGGGGAGGCGTTGCACTGTTTTTT
abundance: once; v_gene: TRBV18; d_gene: TRBD1; j_gene: TRBJ1-3; CDR3aa: CASSPPGQGERNTIYF; CDR3nt: TGTGCCAGCTCACCGCCCGGACAGGGGGAGAGAAACACCATATATTTT
abundance: NA; v_gene: TRBV5-4; d_gene: TRBD1; j_gene: TRBJ2-6; CDR3aa: CASSLEGASGANVLTF; CDR3nt: TGTGCCAGCAGCTTGGAGGGGGCATCTGGGGCCAACGTCCTGACTTTC
abundance: NA; v_gene: TRBV2; d_gene: NA; j_gene: TRBJ1-2; CDR3aa: CASSSGTNYGYTF; CDR3nt: TGTGCCAGCAGTTCCGGGACAAACTATGGCTACACCTTC
abundance: NA; v_gene: TRBV14; d_gene: TRBD1; j_gene: TRBJ1-2; CDR3aa: CASSHDRGLNYGYTF; CDR3nt: TGTGCCAGCAGCCACGACAGGGGGCTTAACTATGGCTACACCTTC
abundance: once; v_gene: TRBV11-2; d_gene: NA; j_gene: TRBJ2-1; CDR3aa: CASSEGGPVIYNEQFF; CDR3nt: TGTGCCAGCAGCGAGGGGGGGCCAGTTATCTACAATGAGCAGTTCTTC
abundance: NA; v_gene: TRBV21-1; d_gene: NA; j_gene: TRBJ1-2; CDR3aa: CASRRGQGAHEDYGYTF; CDR3nt: TGTGCCAGCAGGAGGGGACAGGGGGCCCATGAGGACTATGGCTACACCTTC